This TCR beta chain appears in the sequencing data of a study of shared clonotypes between healthy human individuals. As for the study in general: CD4 naive and memory got three plates each, CD8 naive two, CD8 memory one. Broader study findings: Only a few donors were included, so the genetic and exposure-history diversity represented was limited.

Regarding this clone: Its antigen is unknown.

This CDR3 contains 14 residues. Looked up from germline, CDR1 is SEHNR and CDR2 is FQNEAQ (reference sequence). Deletions cut 10 bases from V and 2 bases from J, with 16 bases between. Sorted-subset replicate PCR reactions were performed with approximately 200 ng DNA, corresponding to about 30,000 T cell genomes. Measured with immunoSEQ multiplex PCR; TCRdb has only the in-frame clones, and not every one. The table includes about 820,000 clones, approximately 92% detected once. Terminally differentiated effector memory CD45RA+ cells were excluded by CCR7 positive selection of CD45RO-negative cells. The chain combines TRBV7-9 with TRBJ2-3; D remains ambiguous. The TCR sequence derives from a man in his thirties or forties in good health. The sample taken for sequencing was naive CD8+ T cells sorted from blood. Here the CDR3 DNA reads TGTGCCATATCTGAGGTAGTTTCCACAGATACGCAGTATTTT. Its translation is CAISEVVSTDTQYF.